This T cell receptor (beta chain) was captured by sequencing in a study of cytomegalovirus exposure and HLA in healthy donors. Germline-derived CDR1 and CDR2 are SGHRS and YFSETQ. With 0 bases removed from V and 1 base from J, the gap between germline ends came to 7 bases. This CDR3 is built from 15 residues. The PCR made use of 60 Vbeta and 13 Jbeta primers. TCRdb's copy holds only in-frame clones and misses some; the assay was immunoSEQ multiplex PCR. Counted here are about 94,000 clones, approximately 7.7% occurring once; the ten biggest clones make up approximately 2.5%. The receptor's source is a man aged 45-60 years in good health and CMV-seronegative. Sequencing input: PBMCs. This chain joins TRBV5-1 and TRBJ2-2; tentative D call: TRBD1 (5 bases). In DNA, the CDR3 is TGCGCCAGCAGCTTGGGACAGATGAACACCGGGGAGCTGTTTTTT. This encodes CASSLGQMNTGELFF.